This T cell receptor (beta chain) was observed in a study of CD8 T cells in ankylosing spondylitis. TCRdb called the 5' RACE reads again in MiXCR, with one record for every CDR3 protein. The sample includes 300,000 to 350,000 distinct CDR3 sequences, roughly 14% of them seen just once. This clonotype occurred a few times. As yet, its antigen is unknown. Study-wide points: CD8+ cells made up the disease-linked clones, which were relatively rare in peripheral blood. What appeared characteristic of ankylosing spondylitis blood was a TCR beta motif of eight highly homologous variants. Matched ankylosing spondylitis synovial fluid reportedly showed significant enrichment of disease-linked clones. Some motif variants were previously reported in reactive arthritis synovial fluid and blood.

Germline values: CDR1 SGHRS, CDR2 YFSETQ. The CDR3 has 15 residues. V was trimmed by 1 base and J by 1 base, leaving 10 bases between them. The sample consisted of blood, either unsorted or a sorted T cell fraction (not recorded which). The chain uses TRBV5-1 and TRBJ2-3; D may be TRBD2 (5 bases). This TCR was sampled from a male donor with ankylosing spondylitis or in good health (not recorded which). CDR3 protein: CASSLNEGGTDTQYF. The CDR3, as DNA: TGCGCCAGCAGCTTGAACGAGGGTGGCACAGATACGCAGTATTTT.